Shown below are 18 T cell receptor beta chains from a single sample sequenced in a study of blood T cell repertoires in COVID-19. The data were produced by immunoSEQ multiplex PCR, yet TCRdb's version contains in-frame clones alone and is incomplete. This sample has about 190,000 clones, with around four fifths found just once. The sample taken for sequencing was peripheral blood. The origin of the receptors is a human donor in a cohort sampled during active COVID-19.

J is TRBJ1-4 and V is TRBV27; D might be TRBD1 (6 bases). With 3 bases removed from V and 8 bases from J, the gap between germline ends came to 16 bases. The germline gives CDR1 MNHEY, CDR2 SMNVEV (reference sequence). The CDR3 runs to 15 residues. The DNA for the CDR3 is TGTGCCAGCAGTTTCAGGGCAGGGGTTTGGGAAAAACTGTTTTTT. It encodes CASSFRAGVWEKLFF.

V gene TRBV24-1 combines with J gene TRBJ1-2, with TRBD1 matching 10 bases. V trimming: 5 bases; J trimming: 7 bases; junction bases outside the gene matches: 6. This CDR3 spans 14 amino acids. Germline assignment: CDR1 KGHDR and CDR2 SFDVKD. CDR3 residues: CATSAKTGGVGYTF. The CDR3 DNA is TGTGCCACCAGTGCCAAGACAGGGGGCGTTGGCTACACCTTC.

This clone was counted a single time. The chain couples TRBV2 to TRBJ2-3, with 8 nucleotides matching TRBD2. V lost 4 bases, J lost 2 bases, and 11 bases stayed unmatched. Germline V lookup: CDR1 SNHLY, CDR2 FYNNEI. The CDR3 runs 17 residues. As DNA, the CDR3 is TGTGCCAGCAGTGTGACGGGACTAGTAGGGCTCACAGATACGCAGTATTTT. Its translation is CASSVTGLVGLTDTQYF.

The CDR3 DNA is TGTGCCAGTAGTGAACAGTTTTCGTACACTGAAGCTTTCTTT. Translating it yields CASSEQFSYTEAFF. The V and J genes are TRBV19 and TRBJ1-1; D uncertain. Germline V gene sequence: CDR1 LNHDA, CDR2 SQIVND (reference sequence). Trimming cost V 5 bases and J 3 bases, with 13 bases left between them. The CDR3 is 14 amino acids.

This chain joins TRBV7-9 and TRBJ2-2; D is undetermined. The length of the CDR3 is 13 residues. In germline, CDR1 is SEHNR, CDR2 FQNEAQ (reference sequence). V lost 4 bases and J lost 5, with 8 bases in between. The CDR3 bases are TGTGCCAGCAGCTCCTCCTCGACCGGGGAGCTGTTTTTT. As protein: CASSSSSTGELFF.

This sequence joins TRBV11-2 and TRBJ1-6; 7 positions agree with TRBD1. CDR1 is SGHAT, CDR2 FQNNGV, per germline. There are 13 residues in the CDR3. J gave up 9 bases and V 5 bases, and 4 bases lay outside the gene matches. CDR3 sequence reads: CASSLTGSSPLHF. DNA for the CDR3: TGTGCCAGCAGCCTGACAGGGTCTTCACCCCTCCACTTT. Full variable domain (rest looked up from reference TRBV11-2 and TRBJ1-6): EAGVAQSPRYKIIEKRQSVAFWCNPISGHATLYWYQQILGQGPKLLIQFQNNGVVDDSQLPKDRFSAERLKGVDSTLKIQPAKLEDSAVYLCASSLTGSSPLHFGNGTRLTVT.

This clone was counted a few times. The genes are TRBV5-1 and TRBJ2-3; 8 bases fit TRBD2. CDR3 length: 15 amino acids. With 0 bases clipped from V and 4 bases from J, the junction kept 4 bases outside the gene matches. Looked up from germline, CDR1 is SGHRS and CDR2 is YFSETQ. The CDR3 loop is CASSLGAGASDTQYF. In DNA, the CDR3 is TGCGCCAGCAGCTTGGGAGCGGGAGCATCAGATACGCAGTATTTT.

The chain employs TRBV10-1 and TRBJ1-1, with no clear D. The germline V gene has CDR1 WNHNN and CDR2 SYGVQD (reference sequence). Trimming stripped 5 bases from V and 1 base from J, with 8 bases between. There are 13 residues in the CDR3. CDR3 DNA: TGCGCCAGCAGTCAACAACCGAACACTGAAGCTTTCTTT. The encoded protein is CASSQQPNTEAFF.

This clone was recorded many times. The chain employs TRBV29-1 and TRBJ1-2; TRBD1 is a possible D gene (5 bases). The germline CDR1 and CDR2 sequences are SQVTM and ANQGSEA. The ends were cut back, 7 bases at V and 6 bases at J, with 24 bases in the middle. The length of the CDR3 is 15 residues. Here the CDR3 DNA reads TGCAGCGCCGAAACAATGGACACCCGGACCCATGGCTACACCTTC. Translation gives CSAETMDTRTHGYTF. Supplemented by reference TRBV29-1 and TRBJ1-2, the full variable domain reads SAVISQKPSRDICQRGTSLTIQCQVDSQVTMMFWYRQQPGQSLTLIATANQGSEATYESGFVIDKFPISRPNLTFSTLTVSNMSPEDSSIYLCSAETMDTRTHGYTFGSGTRLTVV.

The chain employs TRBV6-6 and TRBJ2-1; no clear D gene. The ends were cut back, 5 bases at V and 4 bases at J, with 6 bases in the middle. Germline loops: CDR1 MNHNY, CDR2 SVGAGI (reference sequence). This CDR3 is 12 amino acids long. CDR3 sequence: CASSPSYNEQFF. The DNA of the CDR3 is TGTGCCAGCAGTCCCAGTTACAATGAGCAGTTCTTC.

CDR3 sequence: CASSLFTGGWGGELFF. In nucleotides, the CDR3 is TGTGCCAGCAGTTTATTCACAGGGGGCTGGGGCGGGGAGCTGTTTTTT. The rearrangement links TRBV27 to TRBJ2-2; 9 nucleotides match TRBD1. With V trimmed by 1 base and J by 7 bases, 7 bases remained unmatched. The CDR3 consists of 16 residues. The germline CDR1 and CDR2 sequences are MNHEY and SMNVEV (reference sequence).

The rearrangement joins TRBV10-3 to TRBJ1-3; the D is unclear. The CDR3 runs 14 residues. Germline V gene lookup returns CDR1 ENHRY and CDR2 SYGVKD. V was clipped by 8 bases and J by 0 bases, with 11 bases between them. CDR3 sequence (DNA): TGTGCCATCTCCCCTCACATCTCTGGAAACACCATATATTTT. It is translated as CAISPHISGNTIYF.

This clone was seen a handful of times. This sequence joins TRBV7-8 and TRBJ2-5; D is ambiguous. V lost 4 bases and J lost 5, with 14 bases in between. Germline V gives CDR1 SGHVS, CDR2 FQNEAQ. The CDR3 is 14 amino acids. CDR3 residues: CASSSSPKQETQYF. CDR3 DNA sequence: TGTGCCAGCAGCTCCAGCCCCAAACAGGAGACCCAGTACTTC.

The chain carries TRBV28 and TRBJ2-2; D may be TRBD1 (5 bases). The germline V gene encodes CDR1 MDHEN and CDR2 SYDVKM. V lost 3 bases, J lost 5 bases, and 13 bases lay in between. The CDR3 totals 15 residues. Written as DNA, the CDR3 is TGTGCCAGCAGTTTGGTTTCAGGGATGACCGGGGAGCTGTTTTTT. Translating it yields CASSLVSGMTGELFF.

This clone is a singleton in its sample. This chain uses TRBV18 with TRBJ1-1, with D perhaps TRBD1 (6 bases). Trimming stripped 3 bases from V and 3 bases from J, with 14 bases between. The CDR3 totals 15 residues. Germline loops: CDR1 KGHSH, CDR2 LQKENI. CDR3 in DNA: TGTGCCAGCTCACCCAGCAGGGGCCGGGACACTGAAGCTTTCTTT. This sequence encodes CASSPSRGRDTEAFF.

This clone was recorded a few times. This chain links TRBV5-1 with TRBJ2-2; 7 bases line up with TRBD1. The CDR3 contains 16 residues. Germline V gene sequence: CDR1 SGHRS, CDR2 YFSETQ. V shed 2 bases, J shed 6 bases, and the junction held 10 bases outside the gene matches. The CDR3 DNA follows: TGCGCCAGCAGCTTTGAATTGACAGGGATCCCCGGGGAGCTGTTTTTT. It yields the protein CASSFELTGIPGELFF.

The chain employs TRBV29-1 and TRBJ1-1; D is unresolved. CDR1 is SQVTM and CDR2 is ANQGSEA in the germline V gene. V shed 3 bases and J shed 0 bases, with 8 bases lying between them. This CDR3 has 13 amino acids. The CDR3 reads CSVERAMNTEAFF. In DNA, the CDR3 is TGCAGCGTTGAGCGGGCAATGAACACTGAAGCTTTCTTT.

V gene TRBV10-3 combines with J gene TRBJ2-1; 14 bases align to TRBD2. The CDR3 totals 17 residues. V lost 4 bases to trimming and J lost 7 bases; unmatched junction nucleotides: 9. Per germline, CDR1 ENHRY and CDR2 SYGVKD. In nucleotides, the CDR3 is TGTGCCATCAGTGCCTATCCGACTAGCGGGGGGGGAAATGAGCAGTTCTTC. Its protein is CAISAYPTSGGGNEQFF.